Each of the 8 T cell receptor beta chains below was sequenced from the same sample in a study of T cells in Graves' hyperthyroidism and ophthalmopathy. The investigators amplified TCR beta CDR3 regions from RNA transcripts. With the HTBI primer set, the TCR CDR3 went through a first round of RT-PCR. TCRdb used MiXCR to reprocess the multiplex PCR reads, holding one entry per CDR3 protein. This table holds 500,000 to 600,000 distinct CDR3 sequences, about 43% found once. Sequenced material: peripheral blood or thyroid tissue (not recorded which). The origin of the receptors is a woman younger than 30 with Graves' hyperthyroidism.

This clonotype was recorded at least ten times. The V gene is TRBV5-6, the J gene TRBJ2-7; no definite D call. V dropped 4 bases and J dropped 0 bases, with 11 bases sitting between them. This CDR3 is built from 14 residues. From germline, CDR1 is SGHDT and CDR2 YYEEEE. CDR3 in amino acids: CASSLTWSSYEQYF. CDR3 sequence (DNA): TGTGCCAGCAGCCTGACGTGGAGCTCCTACGAGCAGTACTTC. Full variable domain (missing parts from reference TRBV5-6 and TRBJ2-7): DAGVTQSPTHLIKTRGQQVTLRCSPKSGHDTVSWYQQALGQGPQFIFQYYEEEERQRGNFPDRFSGHQFPNYSSELNVNALLLGDSALYLCASSLTWSSYEQYFGPGTRLTVT.

The genes are TRBV7-2 and TRBJ2-7; D is perhaps TRBD2 (6 bases). V lost 5 bases and J 2 bases, leaving 22 bases between the germline ends. Per the germline V gene, CDR1 is SGHTA and CDR2 is FQGNSA. The CDR3 has 17 residues. CDR3 sequence (DNA): TGTGCCAGCAGCCAAGGGACGGACTACAGGACCCCCTACGAGCAGTACTTC. Translation gives CASSQGTDYRTPYEQYF.

This clonotype was recorded a few times. This chain uses TRBV25-1 with TRBJ1-3; 8 bases align to TRBD1. CDR1 and CDR2 from the germline V gene are MGHDK and SYGVNS. Unmatched junction bases numbered 9, after V lost 8 bases and J lost 0 bases. This CDR3 has 16 amino acids. In DNA form, the CDR3 reads TGTGCCAGCTCACCTGACAGGGGCCTCTCTGGAAACACCATATATTTT. It encodes CASSPDRGLSGNTIYF.

This clonotype has a handful of counts. The chain links TRBV27 to TRBJ1-1, with D unresolved. The CDR3 is 13 residues long. V lost 5 bases and J 5 bases, leaving 12 bases between the germline ends. CDR1 and CDR2 (germline): MNHEY, SMNVEV (reference sequence). The CDR3 sequence: CASSDQQRTEAFF. Here the CDR3 DNA reads TGTGCCAGCAGTGATCAACAGAGGACTGAAGCTTTCTTT.

This clonotype occurred many times. The CDR3: CASFGTGGFTETQYF. The CDR3 DNA follows: TGTGCCAGCTTCGGGACAGGGGGCTTCACGGAGACCCAGTACTTC. The chain couples TRBV7-8 to TRBJ2-5; the match to TRBD1 covers 12 bases. The CDR3 runs to 15 residues. CDR1 is SGHVS and CDR2 is FQNEAQ in the germline V gene. V shed 8 bases, J shed 5 bases, and the junction held 9 bases outside the gene matches.

This clonotype was observed at least ten times. This chain links TRBV9 with TRBJ1-1; the D is unclear. This CDR3 region has 15 residues. V lost 0 bases and J lost 1, with 10 bases in between. Germline lookup yields CDR1 SGDLS and CDR2 YYNGEE. The CDR3 loop is CASSVGGVSNTEAFF. CDR3 sequence (DNA): TGTGCCAGCAGCGTAGGCGGGGTTTCGAACACTGAAGCTTTCTTT. The variable domain in full, completed from reference TRBV9 and TRBJ1-1, reads DSGVTQTPKHLITATGQRVTLRCSPRSGDLSVYWYQQSLDQGLQFLIQYYNGEERAKGNILERFSAQQFPDLHSELNLSSLELGDSALYFCASSVGGVSNTEAFFGQGTRLTVV.

The V gene is TRBV2, the J gene TRBJ1-2; 9 bases agree with TRBD1. The V gene end was trimmed by 3 bases and the J gene end by 5 bases; junction bases not matched to a gene: 4. The germline V gene has CDR1 SNHLY and CDR2 FYNNEI. This CDR3 region has 14 residues. The CDR3: CASSDGTGNYGYTF. For the CDR3, the DNA is TGTGCCAGCAGTGATGGGACAGGGAATTATGGCTACACCTTC.

This clonotype was found many times. The genes are TRBV20-1 and TRBJ1-6; D gene uncertain. Germline V gene sequence: CDR1 DFQATT, CDR2 SNEGSKA (reference sequence). V was pared by 0 bases and J by 0 bases, with 12 bases between. The CDR3 runs 17 residues. CDR3 DNA: TGCAGTGCTAGAGATGGGCGGGAAGTCTCCTATAATTCACCCCTCCACTTT. Protein product: CSARDGREVSYNSPLHF.